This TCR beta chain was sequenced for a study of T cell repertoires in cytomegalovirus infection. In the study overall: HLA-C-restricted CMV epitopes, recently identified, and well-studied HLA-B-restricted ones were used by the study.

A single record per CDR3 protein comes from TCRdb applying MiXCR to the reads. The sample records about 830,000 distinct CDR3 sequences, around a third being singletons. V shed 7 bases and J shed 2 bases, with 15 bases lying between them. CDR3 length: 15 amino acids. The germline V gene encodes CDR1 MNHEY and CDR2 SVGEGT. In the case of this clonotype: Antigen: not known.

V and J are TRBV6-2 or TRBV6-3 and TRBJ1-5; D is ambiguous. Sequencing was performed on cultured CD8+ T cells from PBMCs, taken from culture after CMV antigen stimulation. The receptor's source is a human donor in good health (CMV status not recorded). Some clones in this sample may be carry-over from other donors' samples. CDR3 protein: CASTDSIIGNQPQHF. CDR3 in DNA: TGTGCCAGCACCGACTCCATCATTGGCAATCAGCCCCAGCATTTT.